A selection of T cell receptor beta chains follows, all from one sample in a study of vaccination and CD4 T cells after COVID-19. These receptors have no known antigen. MiXCR, run by TCRdb on the PCR reads, gives a single entry per CDR3 protein. The sample contains roughly 13,000 distinct CDR3 sequences, 25% to 35% of which appear only once. Sample: CD4+ T cells from blood, cultured in vitro, taken before SARS-CoV-2 vaccination. These receptors were collected from a human donor who received a COVID-19 vaccine. The CDR3 runs from the conserved cysteine through the conserved F or W. The D gene is left open where the match is weak. Expanded clones are given a class, and other clones once, few, many or no size at all.

j_call: TRBJ2-2; clone_size: -; cdr3_length: 18; v_call: TRBV12-3/TRBV12-4; d_call: TRBD2; cdr3_aa: CASSFIGLAGGITGELFF; cdr3_nt: TGTGCCAGCAGCTTCATAGGACTAGCGGGAGGTATAACCGGGGAGCTGTTTTTT
j_call: TRBJ2-7; clone_size: -; cdr3_length: 12; v_call: TRBV5-1; d_call: -; cdr3_aa: CANPHTLYEQYF; cdr3_nt: TGCGCCAACCCCCATACTCTCTACGAGCAGTACTTC
j_call: TRBJ2-5; clone_size: few; cdr3_length: 15; v_call: TRBV7-9; d_call: TRBD1; cdr3_aa: CASSTMGQSQETQYF; cdr3_nt: TGTGCCAGCAGCACGATGGGACAGAGCCAAGAGACCCAGTACTTC
j_call: TRBJ1-5; clone_size: -; cdr3_length: 15; v_call: TRBV7-9; d_call: -; cdr3_aa: CASSSSVGDNQPQHF; cdr3_nt: TGTGCCAGCAGCTCCTCAGTGGGTGACAATCAGCCCCAGCATTTT
j_call: TRBJ2-5; clone_size: few; cdr3_length: 15; v_call: TRBV30; d_call: TRBD2; cdr3_aa: CAWSVGLAGQETQYF; cdr3_nt: TGTGCCTGGAGTGTAGGGTTAGCGGGACAAGAGACCCAGTACTTC
j_call: TRBJ2-1; clone_size: -; cdr3_length: 21; v_call: TRBV25-1; d_call: TRBD1; cdr3_aa: CACSGSPRGPSTYRTGDEQFF; cdr3_nt: TGTGCCTGCAGTGGATCTCCGAGGGGGCCTAGTACTTATAGGACTGGCGATGAGCAGTTCTTC
j_call: TRBJ2-5; clone_size: -; cdr3_length: 13; v_call: TRBV9; d_call: -; cdr3_aa: CASSPWTSETQYF; cdr3_nt: TGTGCCAGCAGCCCTTGGACTTCGGAGACCCAGTACTTC
j_call: TRBJ1-4; clone_size: -; cdr3_length: 14; v_call: TRBV19; d_call: TRBD1; cdr3_aa: CASSRGRGNEKLFF; cdr3_nt: TGTGCCAGTAGTAGGGGCAGGGGGAATGAAAAACTGTTTTTT
j_call: TRBJ2-5; clone_size: few; cdr3_length: 16; v_call: TRBV20-1; d_call: TRBD2; cdr3_aa: CSASPMVAGGRETQYF; cdr3_nt: TGCAGTGCTAGTCCCATGGTAGCGGGGGGGCGAGAGACCCAGTACTTC
j_call: TRBJ2-7; clone_size: few; cdr3_length: 15; v_call: TRBV15; d_call: TRBD1; cdr3_aa: CATSRERTGSYEQYF; cdr3_nt: TGTGCCACCAGCAGAGAAAGGACAGGTTCCTACGAGCAGTACTTC
j_call: TRBJ2-3; clone_size: -; cdr3_length: 19; v_call: TRBV15; d_call: -; cdr3_aa: CATSRDAFHGRASTDTQYF; cdr3_nt: TGTGCCACCAGCAGAGATGCATTTCACGGCAGGGCTAGCACAGATACGCAGTATTTT
j_call: TRBJ1-1; clone_size: -; cdr3_length: 14; v_call: TRBV3-1; d_call: TRBD1; cdr3_aa: CASSQVQGGTEAFF; cdr3_nt: TGTGCCAGCAGCCAAGTACAGGGGGGCACTGAAGCTTTCTTT
j_call: TRBJ1-4; clone_size: few; cdr3_length: 13; v_call: TRBV7-9; d_call: -; cdr3_aa: CASGGTPNEKLFF; cdr3_nt: TGTGCCAGCGGCGGCACGCCCAATGAAAAACTGTTTTTT
j_call: TRBJ1-3; clone_size: -; cdr3_length: 17; v_call: TRBV7-6; d_call: -; cdr3_aa: CASSQYEGAIGGNTIYF; cdr3_nt: TGTGCCAGCAGCCAATACGAAGGGGCAATAGGGGGAAACACCATATATTTT
j_call: TRBJ1-5; clone_size: -; cdr3_length: 16; v_call: TRBV21-1; d_call: -; cdr3_aa: CASNLRDRPGNQPQHF; cdr3_nt: TGTGCCAGCAACTTGAGGGACAGGCCCGGTAATCAGCCCCAGCATTTT
j_call: TRBJ2-2; clone_size: few; cdr3_length: 15; v_call: TRBV12-3/TRBV12-4; d_call: -; cdr3_aa: CASSRSPSGTGELFF; cdr3_nt: TGTGCCAGCAGTCGATCCCCTAGTGGCACCGGGGAGCTGTTTTTT
j_call: TRBJ2-7; clone_size: -; cdr3_length: 16; v_call: TRBV12-3/TRBV12-4; d_call: TRBD2; cdr3_aa: CASSLEMTSGEYEQYF; cdr3_nt: TGTGCCAGCAGTTTAGAAATGACTAGCGGGGAGTACGAGCAGTACTTC
j_call: TRBJ2-7; clone_size: few; cdr3_length: 14; v_call: TRBV30; d_call: TRBD1; cdr3_aa: CAWSTGGSTYEQYF; cdr3_nt: TGTGCCTGGAGTACAGGGGGGTCCACCTACGAGCAGTACTTC
j_call: TRBJ2-1; clone_size: once; cdr3_length: 17; v_call: TRBV19; d_call: TRBD2; cdr3_aa: CASSIRSGRGTNNEQFF; cdr3_nt: TGTGCCAGTAGTATAAGGTCGGGGCGGGGGACCAACAATGAGCAGTTCTTC
j_call: TRBJ2-7; clone_size: few; cdr3_length: 14; v_call: TRBV20-1; d_call: -; cdr3_aa: CSARVERGPHEQYF; cdr3_nt: TGCAGTGCTAGAGTTGAGAGGGGTCCCCACGAGCAGTACTTC
j_call: TRBJ2-5; clone_size: -; cdr3_length: 14; v_call: TRBV7-8; d_call: -; cdr3_aa: CASSLADGAETQYF; cdr3_nt: TGTGCCAGCAGCTTAGCGGACGGTGCAGAGACCCAGTACTTC
j_call: TRBJ2-1; clone_size: once; cdr3_length: 14; v_call: TRBV10-1; d_call: TRBD2; cdr3_aa: CASSRGEAYNEQFF; cdr3_nt: TGCGCCAGCAGTCGGGGGGAGGCCTACAATGAGCAGTTCTTC
j_call: TRBJ2-2; clone_size: few; cdr3_length: 13; v_call: TRBV29-1; d_call: -; cdr3_aa: CSVDVVGGGELFF; cdr3_nt: TGCAGCGTTGACGTGGTGGGGGGCGGGGAGCTGTTTTTT
j_call: TRBJ1-3; clone_size: -; cdr3_length: 14; v_call: TRBV5-6; d_call: -; cdr3_aa: CASSLRPGPNTIYF; cdr3_nt: TGTGCCAGCAGCCTCCGTCCAGGACCCAACACCATATATTTT
j_call: TRBJ2-3; clone_size: -; cdr3_length: 15; v_call: TRBV10-2; d_call: -; cdr3_aa: CASSGRVSGTDTQYF; cdr3_nt: TGCGCCAGCAGTGGTCGGGTTAGCGGCACAGATACGCAGTATTTT
j_call: TRBJ2-3; clone_size: -; cdr3_length: 15; v_call: TRBV5-4; d_call: -; cdr3_aa: CASSLIGQGLDTQYF; cdr3_nt: TGTGCCAGCAGCTTGATCGGGCAGGGTTTGGATACGCAGTATTTT
j_call: TRBJ1-5; clone_size: -; cdr3_length: 12; v_call: TRBV19; d_call: -; cdr3_aa: CASNFGNQPQHF; cdr3_nt: TGTGCCAGTAACTTTGGCAATCAGCCCCAGCATTTT
j_call: TRBJ2-1; clone_size: once; cdr3_length: 14; v_call: TRBV5-1; d_call: -; cdr3_aa: CASSLGAEKNEQFF; cdr3_nt: TGCGCCAGCAGCCTGGGGGCAGAGAAGAATGAGCAGTTCTTC
j_call: TRBJ1-1; clone_size: -; cdr3_length: 13; v_call: TRBV29-1; d_call: -; cdr3_aa: CSVIRTVNTEAFF; cdr3_nt: TGCAGCGTTATAAGGACGGTGAACACTGAAGCTTTCTTT
j_call: TRBJ2-5; clone_size: once; cdr3_length: 14; v_call: TRBV3-1; d_call: -; cdr3_aa: CASSPMIQGETQYF; cdr3_nt: TGTGCCAGCAGCCCTATGATTCAGGGGGAGACCCAGTACTTC
j_call: TRBJ1-1; clone_size: -; cdr3_length: 14; v_call: TRBV9; d_call: -; cdr3_aa: CASSVRGLITEAFF; cdr3_nt: TGTGCCAGCAGCGTCCGGGGGCTTATCACTGAAGCTTTCTTT
j_call: TRBJ2-1; clone_size: -; cdr3_length: 13; v_call: TRBV6-1; d_call: -; cdr3_aa: CASSVSEASRPFF; cdr3_nt: TGTGCCAGCAGTGTTTCGGAGGCTTCACGGCCGTTCTTC
j_call: TRBJ2-5; clone_size: few; cdr3_length: 15; v_call: TRBV7-9; d_call: TRBD2; cdr3_aa: CASSLPLAVQETQYF; cdr3_nt: TGTGCCAGCAGCCTACCACTAGCGGTCCAAGAGACCCAGTACTTC
j_call: TRBJ2-7; clone_size: -; cdr3_length: 15; v_call: TRBV2; d_call: TRBD1; cdr3_aa: CASTYRTGNRYEQYF; cdr3_nt: TGTGCCAGCACATATCGGACAGGGAATCGCTACGAGCAGTACTTC
j_call: TRBJ2-7; clone_size: few; cdr3_length: 17; v_call: TRBV2; d_call: -; cdr3_aa: CASSEAGRTESHLEQYF; cdr3_nt: TGTGCCAGCAGTGAAGCCGGCAGGACAGAATCCCACTTAGAGCAGTACTTC
j_call: TRBJ2-7; clone_size: -; cdr3_length: 15; v_call: TRBV4-2; d_call: TRBD1; cdr3_aa: CASSQETGQSYEQYF; cdr3_nt: TGTGCCAGCAGCCAAGAAACGGGACAGAGCTACGAGCAGTACTTC
j_call: TRBJ2-2; clone_size: -; cdr3_length: 16; v_call: TRBV19; d_call: -; cdr3_aa: CASRVLGGANTGELFF; cdr3_nt: TGTGCCAGTAGGGTTTTGGGGGGGGCAAACACCGGGGAGCTGTTTTTT
j_call: TRBJ2-7; clone_size: -; cdr3_length: 12; v_call: TRBV19; d_call: -; cdr3_aa: CASSIEGYEQYF; cdr3_nt: TGTGCCAGTAGTATCGAAGGGTACGAGCAGTACTTC
j_call: TRBJ2-2; clone_size: -; cdr3_length: 18; v_call: TRBV10-2; d_call: -; cdr3_aa: CASSESGTGTLNTGELFF; cdr3_nt: TGCGCCAGCAGTGAGTCGGGTACCGGGACACTTAACACCGGGGAGCTGTTTTTT
j_call: TRBJ1-2; clone_size: few; cdr3_length: 16; v_call: TRBV6-2/TRBV6-3; d_call: -; cdr3_aa: CASKRAGAIPNYGYTF; cdr3_nt: TGTGCCAGCAAAAGGGCAGGGGCAATCCCCAACTATGGCTACACCTTC
j_call: TRBJ2-7; clone_size: large; cdr3_length: 15; v_call: TRBV11-3; d_call: TRBD2; cdr3_aa: CASSLFTSGGYEQYF; cdr3_nt: TGTGCCAGCAGCTTATTCACTAGCGGGGGCTACGAGCAGTACTTC
j_call: TRBJ2-5; clone_size: -; cdr3_length: 17; v_call: TRBV24-1; d_call: -; cdr3_aa: CATSGVLGEGAQETQYF; cdr3_nt: TGTGCCACCAGTGGTGTCTTGGGGGAGGGGGCCCAAGAGACCCAGTACTTC
j_call: TRBJ2-5; clone_size: few; cdr3_length: 15; v_call: TRBV27; d_call: -; cdr3_aa: CASSFRGRQWETQYF; cdr3_nt: TGTGCCAGCAGTTTTAGGGGTCGACAGTGGGAGACCCAGTACTTC
j_call: TRBJ1-2; clone_size: -; cdr3_length: 14; v_call: TRBV6-1; d_call: TRBD1; cdr3_aa: CASSRTGGGHGYTF; cdr3_nt: TGTGCCAGCAGCCGGACAGGGGGCGGCCATGGCTACACCTTC
j_call: TRBJ1-5; clone_size: -; cdr3_length: 17; v_call: TRBV6-2/TRBV6-3; d_call: -; cdr3_aa: CASSPGTFTYSDQPQHF; cdr3_nt: TGTGCCAGCAGTCCCGGGACATTTACTTATAGCGATCAGCCCCAGCATTTT
j_call: TRBJ1-3; clone_size: -; cdr3_length: 16; v_call: TRBV11-3; d_call: -; cdr3_aa: CASSFRGRAAGNTIYF; cdr3_nt: TGTGCCAGCAGCTTTAGGGGTAGAGCTGCTGGAAACACCATATATTTT
j_call: TRBJ2-3; clone_size: -; cdr3_length: 17; v_call: TRBV5-1; d_call: -; cdr3_aa: CASSLVNSGTSTDTQYF; cdr3_nt: TGCGCCAGCAGCTTGGTTAATAGCGGCACTAGCACAGATACGCAGTATTTT
j_call: TRBJ1-2; clone_size: -; cdr3_length: 14; v_call: TRBV2; d_call: -; cdr3_aa: CASRPRTDSYGYTF; cdr3_nt: TGTGCCAGCAGGCCTAGGACGGACAGCTATGGCTACACCTTC
j_call: TRBJ1-2; clone_size: -; cdr3_length: 18; v_call: TRBV6-1; d_call: -; cdr3_aa: CASTPPGGFGRANYGYTF; cdr3_nt: TGTGCCAGCACTCCCCCCGGGGGATTCGGTAGAGCTAACTATGGCTACACCTTC
j_call: TRBJ2-1; clone_size: few; cdr3_length: 16; v_call: TRBV24-1; d_call: TRBD2; cdr3_aa: CATSDLQRGGYNEQFF; cdr3_nt: TGTGCCACCAGTGATTTGCAGCGGGGGGGCTACAATGAGCAGTTCTTC
j_call: TRBJ2-7; clone_size: few; cdr3_length: 15; v_call: TRBV6-1; d_call: -; cdr3_aa: CASSEITSSGLEQYF; cdr3_nt: TGTGCCAGCAGTGAAATAACGTCCTCCGGGCTCGAGCAGTACTTC
j_call: TRBJ1-1; clone_size: -; cdr3_length: 15; v_call: TRBV29-1; d_call: -; cdr3_aa: CSVVPLGGQNTEAFF; cdr3_nt: TGCAGCGTTGTCCCGCTTGGGGGACAGAACACTGAAGCTTTCTTT
j_call: TRBJ1-1; clone_size: medium-sized; cdr3_length: 14; v_call: TRBV15; d_call: TRBD1; cdr3_aa: CATSPDRANTEAFF; cdr3_nt: TGTGCCACCAGCCCAGACAGGGCGAACACTGAAGCTTTCTTT
j_call: TRBJ2-7; clone_size: -; cdr3_length: 13; v_call: TRBV7-8; d_call: -; cdr3_aa: CASSSRVPREQYF; cdr3_nt: TGTGCCAGCAGCTCCAGGGTACCTAGGGAGCAGTACTTC
j_call: TRBJ1-4; clone_size: -; cdr3_length: 13; v_call: TRBV12-3/TRBV12-4; d_call: -; cdr3_aa: CASSLARGEKLFF; cdr3_nt: TGTGCCAGCAGTTTAGCGCGTGGGGAAAAACTGTTTTTT
j_call: TRBJ2-2; clone_size: -; cdr3_length: 16; v_call: TRBV7-8; d_call: -; cdr3_aa: CASSLSTRRNTGELFF; cdr3_nt: TGTGCCAGCAGCTTATCGACACGACGGAACACCGGGGAGCTGTTTTTT
j_call: TRBJ2-5; clone_size: -; cdr3_length: 12; v_call: TRBV20-1; d_call: -; cdr3_aa: CSASPSQETQYF; cdr3_nt: TGCAGTGCTAGCCCCAGTCAAGAGACCCAGTACTTC
j_call: TRBJ1-5; clone_size: few; cdr3_length: 14; v_call: TRBV6-1; d_call: TRBD1; cdr3_aa: CASSGGGGNQPQHF; cdr3_nt: TGTGCCAGCAGTGGAGGGGGCGGCAATCAGCCCCAGCATTTT
j_call: TRBJ1-2; clone_size: few; cdr3_length: 15; v_call: TRBV2; d_call: -; cdr3_aa: CASSERSAGIYGYTF; cdr3_nt: TGTGCCAGCAGTGAACGGTCGGCAGGGATCTATGGCTACACCTTC